The sample holds a few counts of the clone carrying this T cell receptor (beta chain). TCRdb fed the PCR reads into MiXCR, producing one record per CDR3 protein. This sample yields about 510,000 distinct CDR3 sequences, of which 20% to 25% are seen a single time; approximately 0.8% belongs to the top ten. This specimen belongs to a study of molecular identifiers for immune sequencing clone quantification. On the study more broadly: Replicates involved a five-way split of RNA from about 20,000 or 100,000 naive CD8 cells, with sequencing of four.

V was pared by 0 bases and J by 5 bases, with 13 bases between. The CDR3 contains 15 residues. Germline-derived CDR1 and CDR2 are MNHEY and SVGEGT. What was sequenced was naive CD8+ T cells from blood, with Jurkat cell RNA spiked in. Subset specified: FACS-sorted CD8+CD4-CCR7+CD45RA+ naive T cells. This chain uses TRBV6-2 or TRBV6-3 with TRBJ1-2, with D possibly matching TRBD1 (5 bases). The sequence was obtained from a human donor in good health. Some libraries in this study had Jurkat cell RNA spiked in. CDR3 nucleotide sequence: TGTGCCAGCAGTTACTCGACAGTTAGCGGTTATGGCTACACCTTC. The encoded protein is CASSYSTVSGYGYTF.